These 12 T cell receptor beta chains originate from one sample sequenced in a study of cytomegalovirus exposure and HLA in healthy donors. Sequencing was performed with immunoSEQ multiplex PCR; in TCRdb, only in-frame clones are kept and a portion is missing. The table has 150,000 or so clones, roughly nine tenths seen once; the top ten hold around 9%. The sample taken for sequencing was PBMCs. The receptor source for this set is a woman younger than 30 in good health and CMV-seropositive.

The chain joins TRBV9 to TRBJ2-5; 12 nucleotides match TRBD2. Germline CDR1 SGDLS, CDR2 YYNGEE. This CDR3 contains 14 residues. Trimming took 5 bases from V and 4 from J; bases not matched to a gene: 3. The CDR3 DNA sequence: TGTGCCAGCAGTGCGGGACTAGCGGGAGAGACCCAGTACTTC. Its protein product is CASSAGLAGETQYF.

The chain couples TRBV12-5 to TRBJ2-2, with 7 bases fitting TRBD1. CDR1 and CDR2 from the germline V gene are LGHNT and FRNRAP. This CDR3 contains 18 residues. Trimming took 2 bases from V and 0 from J; bases not matched to a gene: 9. CDR3 DNA sequence: TGTGCTAGTGGTTTGCCCACGACAGGGCCTCCGAACACCGGGGAGCTGTTTTTT. This sequence encodes CASGLPTTGPPNTGELFF.

The chain couples TRBV5-5 to TRBJ1-2; no clear D gene. The CDR3 length is 15 residues. Germline CDR1 SGHKS, CDR2 YYEKEE (reference sequence). V was trimmed by 1 base and J by 5 bases, leaving 15 bases between them. CDR3 region: CASSLYMQDLYGYTF. The CDR3 DNA reads TGTGCCAGCAGCTTGTATATGCAGGACTTATATGGCTACACCTTC. Using reference TRBV5-5 and TRBJ1-2 for the parts outside the CDR3, the full variable domain is DAGVTQSPTHLIKTRGQQVTLRCSPISGHKSVSWYQQVLGQGPQFIFQYYEKEERGRGNFPDRFSARQFPNYSSELNVNALLLGDSALYLCASSLYMQDLYGYTFGSGTRLTVV.

This sequence joins TRBV12-2 and TRBJ1-2. TRBV12-2 is a pseudogene. CDR3 length: 17 amino acids. This CDR3 is CASRHSSWGGVVSGYTF. CDR3 sequence (DNA): TGTGCAAGTCGCCATTCTTCTTGGGGGGGCGTTGTCTCTGGCTACACCTTC.

The chain carries TRBV7-9 and TRBJ2-3; 8 bases map to TRBD1. Trimming took 1 base from V and 7 from J; bases not matched to a gene: 13. CDR1 and CDR2 (germline): SEHNR, FQNEAQ (reference sequence). The CDR3 extends over 17 amino acids. CDR3 nucleotides: TGTGCCAGCAGCTTAGGAACGTCCGGACAGGGCGTTAATACGCAGTATTTT. This sequence encodes CASSLGTSGQGVNTQYF.

This chain connects TRBV30 to TRBJ2-7, with 8 bases aligning to TRBD2. The CDR3 is made up of 15 amino acids. Per germline, CDR1 GTSNPN and CDR2 SVGIG (reference sequence). Unmatched junction bases numbered 11, after V lost 3 bases and J lost 4 bases. CDR3 bases: TGTGCCTGGAGAACCAGAGGCGGGGGGAAGTACGAGCAGTACTTC. Amino acids: CAWRTRGGGKYEQYF.

This chain joins TRBV4-1 and TRBJ2-1; 7 nucleotides line up with TRBD2. This CDR3 contains 17 residues. Germline CDR1 is MGHRA and CDR2 is YSYEKL. V shed 0 bases and J 2 bases; nucleotides not matched to a gene: 7. The CDR3 region has the DNA TGCGCCAGCAGCCAAGAAGGAGCGGGGCTAACCTACAATGAGCAGTTCTTC. Translation gives CASSQEGAGLTYNEQFF.

V usage is TRBV6-1 and J usage is TRBJ1-2, with 9 bases fitting TRBD1. There are 14 residues in the CDR3. Germline CDR1 MNHNS, CDR2 SASEGT. With V trimmed by 5 bases and J by 3 bases, 4 bases remained unmatched. The CDR3 here is CASSTGGSYYGYTF. Written as DNA, the CDR3 is TGTGCCAGCAGTACAGGGGGCAGCTACTATGGCTACACCTTC.

This clone was detected once. The chain uses TRBV6-6 and TRBJ2-3; D remains ambiguous. CDR1 is MNHNY and CDR2 is SVGAGI in the germline V gene (reference sequence). V gave up 8 bases and J gave up 5 bases, with 14 bases separating them. There are 13 residues in the CDR3. The DNA for the CDR3 is TGTGCCAGCCTTAGCTTACGCCGAGATACGCAGTATTTT. Translating gives CASLSLRRDTQYF.

The J gene is TRBJ1-2, the V gene TRBV7-9, with TRBD1 as a possible D gene (5 bases). The CDR3 consists of 13 residues. Germline V CDR1 and CDR2: SEHNR, FQNEAQ (reference sequence). The V and J ends lost 7 bases and 2 bases respectively, with 11 bases between them. The CDR3 sequence is CASTQGLNYGYTF. The CDR3 nucleotides read TGTGCCAGCACTCAGGGTTTGAACTATGGCTACACCTTC.

In its sample, this clone was seen once. The chain uses TRBV6-6 and TRBJ2-5; D may be TRBD1 (6 bases). The CDR3 has 15 amino acids. CDR1 is MNHNY, CDR2 SVGAGI, per germline (reference sequence). The V end lost 2 bases, the J end lost 1 base, and 11 bases lay between the germline ends. The CDR3 protein is CASSYQGGPQETQYF. In nucleotides, the CDR3 is TGTGCCAGCAGTTACCAAGGGGGACCCCAAGAGACCCAGTACTTC.

This rearrangement joins TRBV5-1 to TRBJ2-7; no definite D call. V was shortened by 0 bases and J by 3 bases, with 4 bases between the two germline ends. CDR1 and CDR2 (germline): SGHRS, YFSETQ. CDR3 length: 12 amino acids. This chain's CDR3 is CASSLVFYEQYF. DNA for the CDR3: TGCGCCAGCAGCTTGGTCTTCTACGAGCAGTACTTC.